This T cell receptor beta chain was profiled in a study of technical replicates of blood from a handful of donors. From germline, CDR1 is SQVTM and CDR2 ANQGSEA. This CDR3 has 11 residues. Clones were read by immunoSEQ multiplex PCR, and TCRdb kept only the in-frame ones, dropping some. The profile shows tens of thousands of clones, around 96% of them singletons. Sequenced: PBMCs. The TCR sequence derives from a human donor in good health. Some clones in this sample may be carry-over from other donors' samples. V is TRBV29-1 and J is TRBJ2-7; 8 positions agree with TRBD1. As DNA, the CDR3 is TGCAGAGCGGACAGGGACTACGAGCAGTACTTC. Translation gives CRADRDYEQYF.